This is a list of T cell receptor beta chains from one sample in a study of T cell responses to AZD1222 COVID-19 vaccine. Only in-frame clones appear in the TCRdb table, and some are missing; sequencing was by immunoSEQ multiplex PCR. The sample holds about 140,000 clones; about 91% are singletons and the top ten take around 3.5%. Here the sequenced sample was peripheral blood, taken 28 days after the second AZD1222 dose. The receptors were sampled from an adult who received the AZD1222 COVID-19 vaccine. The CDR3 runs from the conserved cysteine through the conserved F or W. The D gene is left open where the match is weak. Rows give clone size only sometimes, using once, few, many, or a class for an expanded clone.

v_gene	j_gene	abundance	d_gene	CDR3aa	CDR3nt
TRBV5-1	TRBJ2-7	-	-	CASSLWQDGSYEQYF	TGCGCCAGCAGCTTGTGGCAGGATGGGTCCTACGAGCAGTACTTC
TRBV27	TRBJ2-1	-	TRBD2	CASSLSTSAKQFF	TGTGCCAGCAGTTTATCGACTAGCGCTAAGCAGTTCTTC
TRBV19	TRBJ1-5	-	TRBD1	CASSLKGTGGNQPQHF	TGTGCCAGTAGTTTAAAGGGGACAGGGGGAAATCAGCCCCAGCATTTT
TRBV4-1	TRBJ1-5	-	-	CASSPWVYSNQPQHF	TGCGCCAGCAGCCCGTGGGTTTATAGCAATCAGCCCCAGCATTTT
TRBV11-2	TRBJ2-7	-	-	CASSLRGVPYEQYF	TGTGCCAGCAGCTTGCGCGGGGTCCCCTACGAGCAGTACTTC
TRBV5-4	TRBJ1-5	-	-	CASSLGQNQPQHF	TGTGCCAGCAGCTTGGGTCAGAATCAGCCCCAGCATTTT
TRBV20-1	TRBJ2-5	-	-	CSARRETQYF	TGCAGTGCTAGAAGGGAGACCCAGTACTTC
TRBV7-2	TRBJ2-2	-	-	CASSLDGVASGELFF	TGTGCCAGCAGCTTAGACGGGGTGGCCTCCGGGGAGCTGTTTTTT
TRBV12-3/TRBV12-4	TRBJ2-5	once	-	CASRFGGGGGQYF	TGTGCCAGCAGGTTTGGGGGCGGCGGGGGCCAGTACTTC
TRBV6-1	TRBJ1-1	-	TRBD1	CATRTGGTEAFF	TGTGCCACCAGAACAGGGGGCACTGAAGCTTTCTTT
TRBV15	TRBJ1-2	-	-	CATSPSHSNYGYTF	TGTGCCACCAGCCCGTCCCACTCTAACTATGGCTACACCTTC
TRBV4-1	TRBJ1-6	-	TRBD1	CASSQGVYTGGGNSPLHF	TGCGCCAGCAGCCAAGGCGTCTATACAGGGGGAGGAAATTCACCCCTCCACTTT
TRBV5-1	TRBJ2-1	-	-	CASSEGRGGVYNEQFF	TGCGCCAGCAGCGAAGGTAGGGGGGGCGTGTACAATGAGCAGTTCTTC
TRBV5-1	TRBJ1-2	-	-	CASSSPRDHYGYTF	TGCGCCAGCAGCTCCCCCCGGGATCACTATGGCTACACCTTC
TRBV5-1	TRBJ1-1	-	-	CASSRGDPSAEAFF	TGCGCCAGCAGCCGCGGGGATCCCTCGGCTGAAGCTTTCTTT
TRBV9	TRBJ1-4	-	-	CASSPGDGSTEKLFF	TGTGCCAGCAGCCCGGGGGACGGATCGACTGAAAAACTGTTTTTT
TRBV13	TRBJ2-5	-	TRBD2	CASSGRGGQETQYF	TGTGCCAGCAGCGGCCGGGGGGGCCAAGAGACCCAGTACTTC
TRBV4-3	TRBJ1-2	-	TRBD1	CASSLQGVDGYGYTF	TGCGCCAGCAGCCTACAGGGGGTCGACGGCTATGGCTACACCTTC
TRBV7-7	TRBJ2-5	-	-	CASSALQETQYF	TGTGCCAGCAGCGCCCTCCAAGAGACCCAGTACTTC
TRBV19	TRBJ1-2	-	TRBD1	CASTAPDRAPFGGYTF	TGTGCCAGTACGGCCCCCGACAGGGCACCCTTTGGTGGCTACACCTTC
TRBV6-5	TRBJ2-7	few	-	CASSYSTRLVSEQYF	TGTGCCAGCAGTTACTCGACTAGACTAGTTTCCGAGCAGTACTTC
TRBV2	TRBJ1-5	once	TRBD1	CASRSGTGNQPQHF	TGTGCCAGCAGGTCGGGGACAGGCAATCAGCCCCAGCATTTT
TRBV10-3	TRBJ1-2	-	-	CAIRRGNYGYTF	TGTGCCATCAGGAGGGGTAACTATGGCTACACCTTC
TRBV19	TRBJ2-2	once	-	CASSIWPRDTGELFF	TGTGCCAGTAGTATTTGGCCCAGAGACACCGGGGAGCTGTTTTTT
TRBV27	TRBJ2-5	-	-	CASRAGRRETQYF	TGTGCCAGCAGGGCAGGCAGGAGAGAGACCCAGTACTTC
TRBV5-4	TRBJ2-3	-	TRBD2	CASSSGGAGSTDTQYF	TGTGCCAGCAGCTCCGGTGGAGCGGGAAGCACAGATACGCAGTATTTT
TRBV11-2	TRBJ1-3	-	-	CASSLESSGNTIYF	TGTGCCAGCAGCTTAGAGAGTTCAGGAAACACCATATATTTT
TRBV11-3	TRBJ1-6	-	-	CASSLDPNSPLHF	TGTGCCAGCAGCTTAGATCCAAATTCACCCCTCCACTTT
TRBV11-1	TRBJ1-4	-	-	CASSRGGFSTNEKLFF	TGTGCCAGCAGCCGCGGGGGCTTCTCAACTAATGAAAAACTGTTTTTT
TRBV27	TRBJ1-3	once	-	CASSLKGISGNTIYF	TGTGCCAGCAGTTTAAAGGGTATCTCTGGAAACACCATATATTTT
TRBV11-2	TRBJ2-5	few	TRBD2	CASSPVAGGPGETQYF	TGTGCCAGCAGCCCAGTAGCGGGAGGGCCAGGGGAGACCCAGTACTTC
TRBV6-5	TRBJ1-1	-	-	CASSRDTEAFF	TGTGCCAGCTCCCGGGACACTGAAGCTTTCTTT
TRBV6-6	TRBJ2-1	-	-	CASSYGGGQFF	TGTGCCAGCAGTTACGGCGGAGGGCAGTTCTTC
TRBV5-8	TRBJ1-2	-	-	CASSSARGGYTF	TGTGCCAGCAGCTCAGCGAGGGGCGGCTACACCTTC
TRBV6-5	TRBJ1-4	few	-	CASSYSSGGKLFF	TGTGCCAGCAGTTACTCCTCCGGCGGGAAACTGTTTTTT
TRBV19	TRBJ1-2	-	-	CASSKPVESPYGYTF	TGTGCCAGTAGTAAACCAGTTGAATCTCCCTATGGCTACACCTTC
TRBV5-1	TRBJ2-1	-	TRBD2	CASSFALAGWNYEQFF	TGCGCCAGCAGCTTCGCGCTAGCGGGATGGAATTATGAGCAGTTCTTC
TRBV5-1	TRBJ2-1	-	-	CASSDRVLGENNEQFF	TGCGCCAGCTCGGACAGAGTTTTGGGGGAAAACAATGAGCAGTTCTTC
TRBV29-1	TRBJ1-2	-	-	CSVAGRNYGYTF	TGCAGCGTTGCGGGACGGAACTATGGCTACACCTTC
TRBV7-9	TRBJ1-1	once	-	CASSLGDGEAFF	TGTGCCAGCAGCCTGGGGGATGGTGAAGCTTTCTTT
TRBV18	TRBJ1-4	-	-	CASSFATNEKLFF	TGTGCCAGCTCATTCGCAACTAATGAAAAACTGTTTTTT
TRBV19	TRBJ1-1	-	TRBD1	CASSKGQSNTEAFF	TGTGCCAGTAGCAAGGGACAGTCGAACACTGAAGCTTTCTTT
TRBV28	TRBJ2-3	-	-	CASSLPSFNTQYF	TGTGCCAGCAGTTTGCCTAGCTTTAATACGCAGTATTTT
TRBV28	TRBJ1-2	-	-	CASSSPGRPLSGYTF	TGTGCCAGCAGTTCACCGGGACGCCCGCTCTCTGGCTACACCTTC
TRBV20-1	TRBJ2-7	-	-	CSASGQTSYEQYF	TGCAGTGCTAGTGGGCAGACCAGCTACGAGCAGTACTTC
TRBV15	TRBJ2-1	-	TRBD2	CATSNRASGTSYNEQFF	TGTGCCACCAGCAACAGGGCTAGCGGGACCTCCTACAATGAGCAGTTCTTC
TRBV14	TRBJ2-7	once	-	CASSQHGGRGTYEQYF	TGTGCCAGCAGCCAACATGGAGGACGTGGGACCTACGAGCAGTACTTC
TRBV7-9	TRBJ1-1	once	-	CASSLVNTEAFF	TGTGCCAGCAGTCTGGTTAACACTGAAGCTTTCTTT
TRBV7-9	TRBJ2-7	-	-	CASRPAGFAGEQYF	TGTGCCAGCAGGCCCGCGGGGTTTGCTGGCGAGCAGTACTTC
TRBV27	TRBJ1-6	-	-	CASRNYNSPLHF	TGTGCCAGCAGGAATTATAATTCACCCCTCCACTTT
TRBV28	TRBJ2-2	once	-	CASSLTWWRSGELFF	TGTGCCAGCAGTTTGACTTGGTGGAGGTCCGGGGAGCTGTTTTTT
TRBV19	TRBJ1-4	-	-	CASMSRAPATNEKLFF	TGTGCCAGTATGTCCCGGGCTCCTGCAACTAATGAAAAACTGTTTTTT
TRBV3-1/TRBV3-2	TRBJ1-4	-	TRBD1	CASSYGTAIFPNEKLFF	TGTGCCAGCAGCTACGGGACAGCAATTTTCCCTAATGAAAAACTGTTTTTT
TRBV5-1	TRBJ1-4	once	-	CASSLGANSDGNEKLFF	TGCGCCAGCAGCTTGGGAGCCAATTCCGACGGGAATGAAAAACTGTTTTTT
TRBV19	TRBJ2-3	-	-	CASSIGMRDLSTDTQYF	TGTGCCAGTAGTATCGGTATGCGGGACCTATCCACAGATACGCAGTATTTT